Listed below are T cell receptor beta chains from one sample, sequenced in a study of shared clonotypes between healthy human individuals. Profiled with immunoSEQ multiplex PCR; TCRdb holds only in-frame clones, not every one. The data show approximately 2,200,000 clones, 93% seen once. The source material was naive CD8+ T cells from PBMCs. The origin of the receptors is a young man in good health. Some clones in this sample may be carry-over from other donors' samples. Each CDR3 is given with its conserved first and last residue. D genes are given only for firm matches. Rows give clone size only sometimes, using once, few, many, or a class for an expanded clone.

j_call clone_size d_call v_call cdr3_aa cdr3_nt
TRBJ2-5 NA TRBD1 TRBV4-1 CASSQWTGGSRETQYF TGCGCCAGCAGCCAATGGACAGGGGGAAGTCGGGAGACCCAGTACTTC
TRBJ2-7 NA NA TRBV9 CASSPRTEYEQYF TGTGCCAGCAGCCCCAGGACAGAGTACGAGCAGTACTTC
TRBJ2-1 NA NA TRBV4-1 CASSQDGAIKNEQFF TGCGCCAGCAGCCAAGACGGAGCGATAAAGAATGAGCAGTTCTTC
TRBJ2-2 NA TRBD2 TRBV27 CATRAGGELFF TGTGCCACCCGAGCGGGGGGGGAGCTGTTTTTT
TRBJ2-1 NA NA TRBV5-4 CASSYDPKAGLYNEQFF TGTGCCAGCAGCTATGATCCTAAGGCGGGCCTCTACAATGAGCAGTTCTTC
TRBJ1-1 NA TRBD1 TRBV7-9 CASSLALGQGDTEAFF TGTGCCAGCAGCTTAGCGCTGGGGCAGGGGGACACTGAAGCTTTCTTT
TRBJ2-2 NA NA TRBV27 CASSFRQVTTGELFF TGTGCCAGCAGTTTCCGGCAGGTGACCACCGGGGAGCTGTTTTTT
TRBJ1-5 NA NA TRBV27 CASSLTGVYSNQPQHF TGTGCCAGCAGTTTGACGGGGGTTTATAGCAATCAGCCCCAGCATTTT
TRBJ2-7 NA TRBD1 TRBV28 CASSPRGQGYYEQYF TGTGCCAGCAGTCCTCGGGGACAGGGGTACTACGAGCAGTACTTC
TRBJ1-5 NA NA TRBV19 CASSITDRGVGFQPQHF TGTGCCAGTAGTATCACGGACAGAGGGGTCGGTTTTCAGCCCCAGCATTTT
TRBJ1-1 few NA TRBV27 CASSLFGAFF TGTGCCAGCAGTTTATTCGGAGCTTTCTTT
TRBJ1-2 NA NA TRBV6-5 CASSYSDSYGYTF TGTGCCAGCAGTTACTCAGACAGCTATGGCTACACCTTC
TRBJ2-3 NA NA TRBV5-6 CASRGFAQGRGTDTQYF TGTGCCAGCAGGGGATTTGCTCAGGGGCGAGGGACAGATACGCAGTATTTT
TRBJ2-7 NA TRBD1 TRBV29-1 CSVEGGRTGFYEQYF TGCAGCGTTGAAGGAGGCCGGACAGGTTTCTACGAGCAGTACTTC
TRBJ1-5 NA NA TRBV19 CASSIVASRLGGQPQHF TGTGCCAGTAGTATAGTCGCGTCTCGGCTTGGCGGACAGCCCCAGCATTTT
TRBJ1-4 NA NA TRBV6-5 CASSQDDRTWEKLFF TGTGCCAGCAGTCAGGACGACAGGACCTGGGAAAAACTGTTTTTT
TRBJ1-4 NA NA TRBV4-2 CASSQEEGATNEKLFF TGTGCCAGCAGCCAAGAGGAAGGTGCAACTAATGAAAAACTGTTTTTT
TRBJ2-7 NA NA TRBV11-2 CASSLGQVISYEQYF TGTGCCAGCAGCTTAGGGCAGGTCATCTCCTACGAGCAGTACTTC
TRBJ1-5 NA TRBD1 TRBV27 CASSSNPLDRGDTKDQPQHF TGTGCCAGCAGTTCCAACCCCTTGGACAGGGGCGATACAAAGGATCAGCCCCAGCATTTT
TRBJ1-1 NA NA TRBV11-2 CASSLAQGGAPYTEAFF TGTGCCAGCAGCTTAGCCCAGGGAGGAGCGCCTTACACTGAAGCTTTCTTT
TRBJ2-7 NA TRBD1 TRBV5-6 CASSLGTGVVRNEQYF TGTGCCAGCAGCTTGGGGACAGGGGTGGTTAGGAACGAGCAGTACTTC
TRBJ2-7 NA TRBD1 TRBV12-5 CASSGGIYEQYF TGTGCTAGTTCAGGGGGAATATACGAGCAGTACTTC